This T cell receptor (beta chain) stems from a study of STAT3 mutations in large granular lymphocyte leukemia. Study-level information: Immunosuppressive therapy was given to more than half of T-LGLL patients. Study outcomes and limitations: Suggested: STAT3 mutation was not the ancestral event for these clonal expansions. At least one immunodominant TCR beta clonotype appeared in every T-cell large granular lymphocyte leukemia patient. No sample exists from the first appearance of each clone.

Data came from immunoSEQ multiplex PCR; TCRdb stores just in-frame clones and leaves some out. The data contain nearly 25,000 clones, 85% to 95% of them singletons. A remark on this clone: No antigen is known for it.

V lost 2 bases and J 9 bases, leaving 8 bases between the germline ends. This CDR3 spans 12 amino acids. Germline V CDR1 and CDR2: MNHNS, SASEGT. The chain recombines TRBV6-1 with TRBJ2-1; D gene ambiguous. Sequencing was done on a sample of peripheral blood mononuclear cells. This TCR was recovered from a man aged 40-49 years with T-cell large granular lymphocyte leukemia. Some clones in this sample may be carry-over from other donors' samples. CDR3 residues: CASSERVGEQFF. The DNA of the CDR3 is TGTGCCAGCAGTGAACGGGTTGGTGAGCAGTTCTTC.